This is a list of T cell receptor beta chains from one sample in a study of T cell responses to AZD1222 COVID-19 vaccine. Sequenced by immunoSEQ multiplex PCR; TCRdb stores in-frame clones only, minus some. The sample carries over 40,000 clones, roughly 80% recorded once. Sequencing used peripheral blood, obtained on day 0 of AZD1222 vaccination. The receptors come from an adult in good health. Each CDR3 is given with its conserved first and last residue. Some rows mark clone size as missing; the rest say once, few, many or name a class of expanded clone.

v_call	j_call	clone_size	cdr3_aa
TRBV3-1/TRBV3-2	TRBJ1-4	-	CASGVPGEKLFF
TRBV7-9	TRBJ1-1	-	CASRTGTGGDTEAFF
TRBV7-2	TRBJ2-3	-	CASSSGLAEGTDTQYF
TRBV28	TRBJ1-1	once	CASSSISPPDTEAFF
TRBV19	TRBJ2-7	-	CASSRLAGDLNYEQYF
TRBV19	TRBJ1-5	-	CASGRQGGLANQPQHF
TRBV19	TRBJ2-5	once	CASSPRQGPQETQYF
TRBV7-9	TRBJ2-7	-	CASSFQGARQYF
TRBV7-9	TRBJ1-1	-	CASSLDTGATEAFF
TRBV30	TRBJ2-1	-	CAWSRTDLNEQFF
TRBV7-2	TRBJ1-1	-	CASSLTPNTEAFF
TRBV11-3	TRBJ2-1	-	CASSLEGLAYNEQFF
TRBV19	TRBJ2-7	-	CASSTFYEQYF
TRBV4-2	TRBJ1-2	once	CASSQETGLGYTF
TRBV5-4	TRBJ2-7	-	CASSGTGVRGEQYF
TRBV27	TRBJ1-1	-	CASSLSIRTGSRPEAFF
TRBV5-4	TRBJ1-6	-	CASTGDGNSPLHF
TRBV5-1	TRBJ1-1	-	CASSLPTGDGTEAFF
TRBV19	TRBJ1-1	-	CASSGGGKGRINTEAFF
TRBV12-5	TRBJ1-2	-	CASGRTAATYGYTF
TRBV6-5	TRBJ1-5	-	CASSPLQGPGQPQHF
TRBV3-1/TRBV3-2	TRBJ1-6	-	CASSPHEGNNSPLHF
TRBV12-3/TRBV12-4	TRBJ1-2	-	CASSSNRAGGYTF
TRBV7-2	TRBJ2-2	-	CASSVSRSRNTGELFF
TRBV30	TRBJ1-3	few	CAYKRTGNTIYF
TRBV19	TRBJ2-1	-	CASSKSWDRSNEQFF
TRBV7-2	TRBJ2-1	-	CASKAGGPYNEQFF
TRBV3-1/TRBV3-2	TRBJ2-1	-	CASSLKGGRNEQFF
TRBV30	TRBJ1-5	-	CAWSVGGRNSNQPQHF
TRBV18	TRBJ1-1	-	CASSPRQNLNTEAFF
TRBV19	TRBJ2-1	few	CASSMQLVSGDYNEQFF
TRBV5-1	TRBJ2-3	once	CASSLAAGGGTDTQYF
TRBV5-6	TRBJ1-2	-	CASSFGSRYGYTF
TRBV4-2	TRBJ2-7	-	CASSQDPASYEQYF
TRBV11-2	TRBJ2-5	-	CASSPIPISGSGETQYF
TRBV11-2	TRBJ1-5	-	CASSLDRLNQPQHF
TRBV28	TRBJ2-7	-	CASSFPGQTYF